This T cell receptor beta chain derives from a study of OX40 agonist ivuxolimab in advanced cancers. In terms of the full investigation: The costimulatory receptor OX40 (CD134) was targeted by ivuxolimab, a fully human IgG2 agonistic monoclonal antibody. Intravenous ivuxolimab was administered to patients every 2 weeks at six dose levels: 0.01, 0.1, 0.3, 1.5, 3 and 10 mg/kg. Of the approximately 50 dose-escalation patients, hepatocellular carcinoma was present in approximately 20, melanoma in roughly 15, renal cell carcinoma in 9 and head and neck cancer in 9. The dose-escalation cohort was roughly 87% male with a mean age of about 65 years, ranging from roughly 20 to 80. Patients were allowed to have had prior anti-PD-1, anti-PD-L1 or anti-CTLA-4 therapy, and 40% of the dose-escalation patients had been treated with checkpoint inhibitors. Partial responses were achieved by three dose-escalation patients, of whom one had hepatocellular carcinoma and two had cutaneous melanoma. Peripheral TCRbeta sequencing aimed to test whether ivuxolimab altered TCR sequence diversity and caused clonal T-cell expansion. The paper covers the monotherapy dose-escalation part of the phase I ivuxolimab trial, which included N of about 56 patients. Findings and caveats that apply to the study as a whole: Low levels of normalized T-cell clonal expansion were also seen in some patients who did not respond. In the 0.1-3.0 mg/kg groups, partial responders were among the patients with the lowest normalized peripheral clonal expansion, particularly in CD8+ T cells. At doses of 0.1 to 3.0 mg/kg, clonal expansion of both CD4+ and CD8+ T cells in blood was seen between baseline and week 6. After ivuxolimab, CD8+ T cells had more expanded clones than CD4+ T cells on average. Antigen specificity was not determined for the clonally expanded peripheral T cells.

Genomic DNA was isolated from the sorted cells so that the TCRbeta CDR3 region could be sequenced. The immunoSEQ Assay was used for sequencing of TCRbeta CDR3 regions. The table was pulled from immuneACCESS by TCRdb, which kept in-frame rearrangements only. Such tables lose some clones; where checked, under half of the loss comes from unresolved V genes, and the rest has no known cause. The sample table holds nearly 80,000 clones, of which approximately 92% were seen once. The biggest ten clones account for 7.1% of the sample. From a lookup of the germline V gene, CDR1 and CDR2 are KGHSH and LQKENI. V drops 2 bases and J drops 8 bases, leaving 21 bases in between. The CDR3, cysteine through phenylalanine, is 16 amino acids long. The only DNA kept is the CDR3, 48 bases in frame from the first base. The trial excluded patients who had a history of autoimmune disease or were on systemic immunosuppression. Peripheral blood for TCR sequencing was drawn from every dose cohort at baseline, at cycle 4 day 1 and at cycle 7 day 1. The samples were drawn from a first-in-human, open-label, multicenter phase I dose-escalation trial of ivuxolimab. The trial enrolled adults with locally advanced or metastatic head and neck squamous cell, hepatocellular, melanoma or renal cell carcinoma. Before TCR sequencing, CD4+ and CD8+ T cells were separately sorted from peripheral blood.

This clone was detected once. Its specific antigen is unknown. Within one base of it there is no much larger clone, and no base qualities were kept. The sequencing used CD4+ or CD8+ T cells sorted from blood, collected in a trial of the OX40 agonist ivuxolimab. The sequence was collected from an adult with an advanced solid tumor such as melanoma, head and neck, liver or kidney cancer. The sequence links TRBV18 to TRBJ1-2; a tentative D match to TRBD1 spans 5 bases. The CDR3 loop reads CASSPGHPRAGYGYTF. The nucleotide sequence is TGTGCCAGCTCACCAGGACACCCCCGGGCAGGTTACGGCTACACCTTC. The entire variable domain, with the stretches around the CDR3 drawn from the reference TRBV18 and TRBJ1-2 proteins, is NAGVMQNPRHLVRRRGQEARLRCSPMKGHSHVYWYRQLPEEGLKFMVYLQKENIIDESGMPKERFSAEFPKEGPSILRIQQVVRGDSAAYFCASSPGHPRAGYGYTFGSGTRLTVV.